The next 24 T cell receptor beta chains were all read from a single sample in a study of T cell responses to AZD1222 COVID-19 vaccine. Libraries were prepared by immunoSEQ multiplex PCR; TCRdb keeps only in-frame clonotypes and omits some of them. The sample has some 200,000 clones, more than 70% seen once; the top ten hold roughly 26%. Sequences were derived from peripheral blood, sampled 28 days after the second AZD1222 dose. The receptors were gathered from an adult who received the AZD1222 COVID-19 vaccine.

This sequence joins TRBV5-1 and TRBJ2-1; 7 bases line up with TRBD2. The germline V gene encodes CDR1 SGHRS and CDR2 YFSETQ. The CDR3 loop spans 11 amino acids. Trimming cost V 5 bases and J 9 bases; bases outside gene matches: 2. This chain's CDR3 is CASRWEGEQFF. The CDR3, as DNA: TGCGCCAGCAGGTGGGAGGGTGAGCAGTTCTTC.

The CDR3 DNA is TGTGCCAGCAGTTTCAGGGGGCCAGATACGCAGTATTTT. This gives the protein CASSFRGPDTQYF. The chain is built from TRBV27 and TRBJ2-3; 8 bases align to TRBD1. In germline, CDR1 is MNHEY, CDR2 SMNVEV (reference sequence). This CDR3 contains 13 residues. The trim removed 3 bases at V and 4 bases at J, leaving 0 bases unmatched.

The table lists this clone with a count of one. The chain recombines TRBV7-3 with TRBJ2-3; D might be TRBD1 or TRBD2, each matching 6 bases. Trimming took off 1 base at V and 5 bases at J, with 16 bases between the two ends. CDR1 and CDR2 (germline): SGHTA, FQGTGA. This CDR3 comprises 16 residues. CDR3 bases: TGTGCCAGCAGCTTAATGATGGGGGGCTGGGGAGATACGCAGTATTTT. The encoded protein is CASSLMMGGWGDTQYF. The full variable domain, in which reference TRBV7-3 and TRBJ2-3 provide the parts outside the CDR3, is GAGVSQTPSNKVTEKGKYVELRCDPISGHTALYWYRQSLGQGPEFLIYFQGTGAADDSGLPNDRFFAVRPEGSVSTLKIQRTERGDSAVYLCASSLMMGGWGDTQYFGPGTRLTVL.

The V call is TRBV28, the J call TRBJ1-6; D is possibly TRBD1 (6 bases). Germline values: CDR1 MDHEN, CDR2 SYDVKM. Trimming cost V 6 bases and J 6 bases, with 15 bases left between them. CDR3 length: 15 residues. CDR3 DNA: TGTGCCAGCAGGGACAAGGGGGGGCCTAATTCACCCCTCCACTTT. Protein: CASRDKGGPNSPLHF.

The chain employs TRBV24-1 and TRBJ1-1, with a possible D match to TRBD1 (5 bases). The CDR3 spans 14 residues. CDR1 KGHDR and CDR2 SFDVKD come from the germline V gene. V was trimmed by 3 bases and J by 0 bases, leaving 7 bases between them. CDR3 nucleotides: TGTGCCACCAGTGATCCAGGGATGAACACTGAAGCTTTCTTT. This encodes CATSDPGMNTEAFF.

The rearrangement joins TRBV28 to TRBJ2-7; D is possibly TRBD2 (7 bases). Between the trimmed V and J ends, which lost 8 bases and 4 bases, there was a span of 18 bases. The CDR3 is 14 residues long. The V gene's germline CDR1 is MDHEN and CDR2 SYDVKM. In nucleotides, the CDR3 is TGTGCCAGCTTCCCTAGGGGGGGTCTGTACGAGCAGTACTTC. Translating gives CASFPRGGLYEQYF. The full variable domain, rest sourced from reference TRBV28 and TRBJ2-7, is DVKVTQSSRYLVKRTGEKVFLECVQDMDHENMFWYRQDPGLGLRLIYFSYDVKMKEKGDIPEGYSVSREKKERFSLILESASTNQTSMYLCASFPRGGLYEQYFGPGTRLTVT.

V is TRBV9 and J is TRBJ1-4; D call uncertain. The germline V gene encodes CDR1 SGDLS and CDR2 YYNGEE. V lost 3 bases and J lost 3, with 9 bases in between. The length of the CDR3 is 14 residues. The CDR3, as DNA: TGTGCCAGCAGCGAGGCCGGGCCTAATGAAAAACTGTTTTTT. This gives the protein CASSEAGPNEKLFF.

The genes are TRBV18 and TRBJ1-5, with 7 bases lining up with TRBD1. The germline V gene encodes CDR1 KGHSH and CDR2 LQKENI. The V and J ends lost 1 base and 0 bases, in that order; junction bases with no gene match: 6. This CDR3 contains 17 residues. In DNA form, the CDR3 reads TGTGCCAGCTCACCACTGGCAGGGGGGTATAGCAATCAGCCCCAGCATTTT. Its translation: CASSPLAGGYSNQPQHF.

V usage is TRBV15 and J usage is TRBJ1-6, with a tentative D call TRBD1 (5 bases). The CDR3 consists of 13 residues. CDR1 and CDR2 (germline): LNHNV, YYDKDF (reference sequence). Between the trimmed V and J ends, which lost 6 bases and 7 bases, there was a span of 10 bases. The CDR3 DNA is TGTGCCACCAGAGGCGGGGGGAATTCACCCCTCCACTTT. Its translation is CATRGGGNSPLHF.

The chain has TRBV21-1 and TRBJ2-1; the D segment call TRBD2 is taken from the table without a DNA check. TRBV21-1 is assigned pseudogene status. This CDR3 comprises 17 residues. The CDR3 loop is CASSKGASGVFYNEQFF. CDR3 DNA sequence: TGTGCCAGCAGCAAAGGGGCTAGCGGGGTGTTCTACAATGAGCAGTTCTTC.

J is TRBJ2-7 and V is TRBV9; perhaps TRBD2 as D (5 bases). CDR3 length: 15 amino acids. CDR1 SGDLS and CDR2 YYNGEE come from the germline V gene. V shed 2 bases and J shed 0 bases, with 12 bases lying between them. CDR3 protein: CASSVLAGTSYEQYF. For the CDR3, the DNA is TGTGCCAGCAGCGTGCTTGCGGGCACCTCCTACGAGCAGTACTTC.

This clone has a single count. This sequence joins TRBV2 and TRBJ2-3; 11 bases line up with TRBD2. Trimming removed 3 bases from V and 6 bases from J; junction bases left unmatched: 8. The CDR3 is 16 amino acids. Germline CDR1 reads SNHLY; CDR2 reads FYNNEI. In DNA form, the CDR3 reads TGTGCCAGCAGTGAGCTAGCGGGAGGCCGGGGGGATACGCAGTATTTT. Residues: CASSELAGGRGDTQYF.

The V gene is TRBV25-1, the J gene TRBJ2-2; 10 bases fit TRBD1. V lost 1 base and J lost 7; bases outside the gene matches: 6. The germline V gene has CDR1 MGHDK and CDR2 SYGVNS. The CDR3 is made up of 16 amino acids. CDR3 sequence: CASSELGTGAIGELFF. The CDR3, as DNA: TGTGCCAGCAGTGAATTAGGGACAGGGGCCATCGGGGAGCTGTTTTTT.

This clone has a handful of counts. J is TRBJ1-6 and V is TRBV28; perhaps TRBD1 as D (6 bases). This CDR3 is built from 13 residues. In germline, CDR1 is MDHEN, CDR2 SYDVKM. Trimming shortened V by 7 bases and J by 5 bases, and 9 bases separated the two germline ends. DNA for the CDR3: TGTGCCAGCAACGGACAGAATAATTCACCCCTCCACTTT. This encodes CASNGQNNSPLHF.

The chain links TRBV2 to TRBJ1-5; the D gene is possibly TRBD1 (5 bases). Trimming took 5 bases from V and 4 from J, leaving 9 bases between them. Germline CDR1 is SNHLY and CDR2 is FYNNEI. The CDR3 runs 13 residues. The CDR3 coding sequence is TGTGCCAGCAGTACTTGGGGGAATCAGCCCCAGCATTTT. Protein sequence: CASSTWGNQPQHF. Complete variable domain (other parts from reference TRBV2 and TRBJ1-5): EPEVTQTPSHQVTQMGQEVILRCVPISNHLYFYWYRQILGQKVEFLVSFYNNEISEKSEIFDDQFSVERPDGSNFTLKIRSTKLEDSAMYFCASSTWGNQPQHFGDGTRLSIL.

The chain carries TRBV28 and TRBJ2-1, with TRBD2 as a possible D gene (5 bases). Trimming took off 5 bases at V and 8 bases at J, with 16 bases between the two ends. Germline V gene sequence: CDR1 MDHEN, CDR2 SYDVKM. CDR3 length: 14 amino acids. The CDR3 protein is CASSPRRRRDEQFF. The CDR3 DNA reads as TGTGCCAGCAGTCCCCGGCGGAGGCGCGATGAGCAGTTCTTC.

This sequence joins TRBV18 and TRBJ1-6; 10 bases align to TRBD1. With V trimmed by 4 bases and J by 0 bases, 9 bases remained unmatched. Germline V gene data show CDR1 as KGHSH and CDR2 as LQKENI. This CDR3 comprises 19 residues. CDR3 protein: CASSQDRGLSSSYNSPLHF. The CDR3 region has the DNA TGTGCCAGCTCACAAGACAGGGGGCTTTCCAGCTCCTATAATTCACCCCTCCACTTT.

This clone was seen a handful of times. V usage is TRBV19 and J usage is TRBJ1-3; D possibly corresponds to TRBD1 (6 bases). CDR1 is LNHDA, CDR2 SQIVND, per germline (reference sequence). Trimming took 2 bases from V and 0 from J, leaving 11 bases between them. This CDR3 has 16 amino acids. The CDR3 DNA sequence: TGTGCCAGTAGTATATTGCGGACAGCCTCTGGAAACACCATATATTTT. This codes for CASSILRTASGNTIYF.

The rearrangement joins TRBV4-2 to TRBJ2-1; 10 bases line up with TRBD1. Trimming cost V 3 bases and J 2 bases; bases outside gene matches: 4. The CDR3 has 16 residues. CDR1 and CDR2 from the germline V gene are LGHNA and YNFKEQ. The CDR3 spells CASSQPGTGAYNEQFF. In DNA, the CDR3 is TGTGCCAGCAGCCAGCCCGGGACAGGGGCCTACAATGAGCAGTTCTTC.

The chain uses TRBV11-1 and TRBJ2-7; the match to TRBD1 covers 8 bases. CDR1 is SGHAT, CDR2 FQDESV, per germline (reference sequence). With 10 bases clipped from V and 5 bases from J, the junction kept 10 bases outside the gene matches. The CDR3 runs to 13 residues. The CDR3 DNA is TGTGCCACCAAGACAGGGGTGGGCGACGAGCAGTACTTC. Translating gives CATKTGVGDEQYF.

This chain joins TRBV9 and TRBJ2-1; a weak D match, TRBD2 (5 bases). This CDR3 contains 12 residues. Germline V CDR1 and CDR2: SGDLS, YYNGEE. Trimming shortened V by 4 bases and J by 12 bases, and 14 bases separated the two germline ends. This chain's CDR3 is CASSLLESGQFF. CDR3 DNA sequence: TGTGCCAGCAGCCTACTAGAATCGGGGCAGTTCTTC.

Remarks on this clone: Other DNA sequences within the sample encode an identical CDR3. The chain carries TRBV5-1 and TRBJ2-5; D unclear. Germline loops: CDR1 SGHRS, CDR2 YFSETQ. The length of the CDR3 is 12 residues. The germline V and J ends were trimmed by 3 bases and 0 bases, with 3 bases remaining between them. The CDR3 coding sequence is TGCGCCAGCAGCTCAAACCAAGAGACCCAGTACTTC. Its translation is CASSSNQETQYF.

V gene TRBV5-8 combines with J gene TRBJ2-7; no firm D call. There are 16 residues in the CDR3. V was pared by 5 bases and J by 0 bases, with 18 bases between. Germline CDR1 SGHTS, CDR2 YDEGEE. CDR3 residues: CASRADSLPGSYEQYF. The CDR3 DNA follows: TGTGCCAGCAGAGCCGACTCCCTTCCCGGCTCCTACGAGCAGTACTTC.

This sequence joins TRBV6-5 and TRBJ1-1; a possible D gene is TRBD1 (6 bases). This CDR3 has 14 amino acids. The germline CDR1 and CDR2 sequences are MNHEY and SVGAGI. Trimming left V 4 bases short and J 4 bases short, with 13 bases between. CDR3 in amino acids: CASSFSGAGTEAFF. Written as DNA, the CDR3 is TGTGCCAGCAGTTTTTCAGGGGCGGGCACTGAAGCTTTCTTT.